The rows below give T cell receptor beta chains drawn from one sample of a study of cytomegalovirus exposure and HLA in healthy donors. Assay: immunoSEQ multiplex PCR; the TCRdb copy retains only in-frame clones and omits some. Of fewer than 100,000 clones listed, just over 90% were seen once; the top ten hold approximately 2%. The sample was PBMCs. The receptors were gathered from a man aged 30-40 years in good health and CMV-seronegative. The CDR3 runs from the conserved cysteine through the conserved F or W. The D gene is left open where the match is weak. Size is omitted from some rows. Given values are once, few, many or a class for expanded clones.

d_gene,len,abundance,v_gene,j_gene,CDR3nt,CDR3aa
.,15,.,TRBV27,TRBJ2-7,TGTGCCAGCAGTTTATCCCCAGGGACAATTTACGAGCAGTACTTC,CASSLSPGTIYEQYF
.,12,.,TRBV6-6,TRBJ1-6,TGTGCCAGCAGAAACGAGGAGGGACCCCTCCACTTT,CASRNEEGPLHF
.,14,.,TRBV5-1,TRBJ2-5,TGCGCCAGCAGCTTGGCAGGGGAGCCTGAGACCCAGTACTTC,CASSLAGEPETQYF
.,13,.,TRBV5-4,TRBJ2-1,TGTGCCAGCAGCTTTCCAGGTAGCAATGAGCAGTTCTTC,CASSFPGSNEQFF
.,16,.,TRBV27,TRBJ2-7,TGTGCCAGCAGCCTGGGGTGGGGGGGCTACGTGGACGAGCAGTACTTC,CASSLGWGGYVDEQYF
.,14,.,TRBV27,TRBJ2-2,TGTGCCAGCAGTTCCTGGAGTCAACCCGGGGAGCTGTTTTTT,CASSSWSQPGELFF
.,12,.,TRBV4-2,TRBJ1-3,TGTGCCAGTCGGGGGTCAATTAACACCATATATTTT,CASRGSINTIYF
TRBD1,14,.,TRBV5-1,TRBJ1-4,TGCGCCAGCAGCCCCGGACAGGGGGGGGAAAAACTGTTTTTT,CASSPGQGGEKLFF
TRBD1,15,few,TRBV4-1,TRBJ2-7,TGCGCCAGCAGCCACGCTTCCACAGGGGACTACGAGCAGTACTTC,CASSHASTGDYEQYF
TRBD1,16,.,TRBV11-3,TRBJ2-3,TGTGCCAGCAGCGTAATGACAGGGGGTGGGGCAGATACGCAGTATTTT,CASSVMTGGGADTQYF
TRBD2,13,few,TRBV29-1,TRBJ2-7,TGCAGCGTCTTCGGGACTAGCGGATACGAGCAGTACTTC,CSVFGTSGYEQYF
TRBD2,16,.,TRBV5-1,TRBJ2-3,TGCGCCAGCAGCTCACAGGGGGAAATAGCGGGAGGAACGCAGTATTTT,CASSSQGEIAGGTQYF
.,13,.,TRBV29-1,TRBJ1-2,TGCAGCGTTGAAATTGATCAGGGATATGGCTACACCTTC,CSVEIDQGYGYTF
.,15,.,TRBV5-6,TRBJ1-6,TGTGCCAGCAGCTTGGAGACAGGTTATAATTCACCCCTCCACTTT,CASSLETGYNSPLHF
TRBD1,13,.,TRBV15,TRBJ1-1,TGTGCCACCAGCTCGGACAGGGGAGCTGAAGCTTTCTTT,CATSSDRGAEAFF
.,15,.,TRBV5-1,TRBJ1-4,TGCGCCAGCAGCTTGGGGACTTTAAGGTCGTTGAAACTGTTTTTT,CASSLGTLRSLKLFF
.,16,.,TRBV11-1,TRBJ2-2,TGTGCCAGCAGTGGCGGACTGACCGCGAACACCGGGGAGCTGTTTTTT,CASSGGLTANTGELFF
.,14,few,TRBV19,TRBJ1-6,TGTGCCAGAGTGCCTCAGGGGATTGATTCACCCCTCCACTTT,CARVPQGIDSPLHF
.,12,.,TRBV28,TRBJ2-7,TGTGCCAGCCAAACAACCTCCTACGAGCAGTACTTC,CASQTTSYEQYF
TRBD2,16,.,TRBV5-6,TRBJ2-3,TGTGCCAGCAGCTTCCTTAATAGCGGGGACACAGATACGCAGTATTTT,CASSFLNSGDTDTQYF
TRBD1,15,.,TRBV11-2,TRBJ1-2,TGTGCCAGCAGCGCCGGCCTAGGGGGCAACTATGGCTACACCTTC,CASSAGLGGNYGYTF
TRBD2,17,.,TRBV28,TRBJ2-3,TGTGCCAGCAGTTCCTTGACTAGCGCCTTAAAAACAGATACGCAGTATTTT,CASSSLTSALKTDTQYF
.,13,.,TRBV25-1,TRBJ2-7,TGTGCCAGCAGTCCCCCGAAGGGGTACGAGCAGTACTTC,CASSPPKGYEQYF
.,15,.,TRBV2,TRBJ1-1,TGTGCCAGCAGTGAAGTGGGCAGGGAGAACACTGAAGCTTTCTTT,CASSEVGRENTEAFF
.,15,.,TRBV28,TRBJ2-7,TGTGCCAGCAGTTCAGAGACAGGCCCGAGCTACGAGCAGTACTTC,CASSSETGPSYEQYF
.,13,once,TRBV4-2,TRBJ2-7,TGTGCCAGCGGCCGGGACGGGGGCTACGAGCAGTACTTC,CASGRDGGYEQYF
TRBD2,15,.,TRBV19,TRBJ2-7,TGTGCCAGTAGTATATCGACTAGCGGTACCTACGAGCAGTACTTC,CASSISTSGTYEQYF
TRBD2,15,.,TRBV11-2,TRBJ2-1,TGTGCCAGCAGCCCTACTAGCGGGAGGGGTAATGAGCAGTTCTTC,CASSPTSGRGNEQFF
.,12,.,TRBV7-2,TRBJ1-4,TGTGCCAGCAGCTCCTACAATGAAAAACTGTTTTTT,CASSSYNEKLFF
.,14,.,TRBV25-1,TRBJ1-4,TGTGCCAGCAGTGAGGGGGGTGACAGTCAAAAACTGTTTTTT,CASSEGGDSQKLFF
.,15,.,TRBV19,TRBJ1-1,TGTGCCAGCGACGGACCCGCCCGGGGAAACACTGAAGCTTTCTTT,CASDGPARGNTEAFF
.,14,.,TRBV28,TRBJ1-3,TGTGCCAGCAGTTTAGGTAGATCTGGAAACACCATATATTTT,CASSLGRSGNTIYF
.,13,medium-sized,TRBV6-4,TRBJ2-2,TGTGCCAGCAGTGACTCTAGCACCGGGGAGCTGTTTTTT,CASSDSSTGELFF
.,13,.,TRBV6-5,TRBJ2-5,TGTGCCAGCAGGACTTCAGGGTGGGAGACCCAGTACTTC,CASRTSGWETQYF
TRBD2,13,.,TRBV13,TRBJ2-1,TGTGCCAGCAGCTTAGGCCGACTAGCGGGGCAGTTCTTC,CASSLGRLAGQFF
TRBD2,17,.,TRBV7-2,TRBJ2-1,TGTGCCAGCAGCTTATCCGGGACTAGGTATTTCAGGAATGAGCAGTTCTTC,CASSLSGTRYFRNEQFF
.,15,.,TRBV6-5,TRBJ1-3,TGTGCCAGCAGTACTGCCGGGGGCTCTGGAAACACCATATATTTT,CASSTAGGSGNTIYF
.,17,few,TRBV4-1,TRBJ2-1,TGCGCCAGCAGCCAACCCAGACTAGTGCGGTCCTACAATGAGCAGTTCTTC,CASSQPRLVRSYNEQFF
.,15,.,TRBV27,TRBJ1-5,TGTGCCAGCAGTTTACGGTCTGAGGGCAATCAGCCCCAGCATTTT,CASSLRSEGNQPQHF
.,12,.,TRBV15,TRBJ1-5,TGTGCCACCAGCGGGCCCGGAGGGCCCCAGCATTTT,CATSGPGGPQHF
TRBD2,14,.,TRBV27,TRBJ2-5,TGTGCCAGCAGCACCACGGCGGGGGGAGAGACCCAGTACTTC,CASSTTAGGETQYF
TRBD1,12,.,TRBV19,TRBJ2-1,TGTGCCACCTCTATTGACCGGGACAGGCAGTTCTTC,CATSIDRDRQFF
TRBD1,17,.,TRBV19,TRBJ1-5,TGTGCCAGTAGTATCCCCTACAGGGGGTTCTATGGTGAGCCCCAGCATTTT,CASSIPYRGFYGEPQHF
.,14,.,TRBV19,TRBJ2-1,TGTGCCAGTACCCTGGGGGCAGTTTACAATGAGCAGTTCTTC,CASTLGAVYNEQFF
TRBD2,16,.,TRBV11-2,TRBJ2-3,TGTGCCAGCAGACCGGGGGGGACCTCGGGGACAGATACGCAGTATTTT,CASRPGGTSGTDTQYF
TRBD2,14,.,TRBV7-9,TRBJ2-1,TGTGCCAGCAGCTCAGCCGGGCGGGGGAATGAGCAGTTCTTC,CASSSAGRGNEQFF
.,18,.,TRBV1,TRBJ2-5,TGCACCAGCAGCCAAGATACCCCGGACAGGGGAATGGAGGAGACCCAGTACTTC,CTSSQDTPDRGMEETQYF
TRBD2,14,.,TRBV19,TRBJ2-1,TGTGCCAGTCGGTGGCGGGAGGGCCGCAATGAGCAGTTCTTC,CASRWREGRNEQFF
.,14,.,TRBV5-1,TRBJ2-7,TGCGCCAGCAGCTTGGGGGCTCTAAGCTACGAGCAGTACTTC,CASSLGALSYEQYF
.,17,.,TRBV5-1,TRBJ1-1,TGCGCCAGCAGCTTGGGAAGTGGGGCGGGATCGCGGACTGAAGCTTTCTTT,CASSLGSGAGSRTEAFF
TRBD2,16,.,TRBV10-3,TRBJ2-5,TGTGCCATCACCGATAGCGGGGGGGCTACCCAAGAGACCCAGTACTTC,CAITDSGGATQETQYF
.,14,.,TRBV5-4,TRBJ1-6,TGTGCCAGCAGCTTCACAGGAGGGCGTTCACCCCTCCACTTT,CASSFTGGRSPLHF
.,15,.,TRBV6-5,TRBJ2-3,TGTGCCAGCAGTTCGAGAACCCGCGGCACAGATACGCAGTATTTT,CASSSRTRGTDTQYF
.,16,few,TRBV6-1,TRBJ1-2,TGTGCCAGCAGTGAAAGTGGGGTTGGAGGGATCTATGGCTACACCTTC,CASSESGVGGIYGYTF
TRBD1,15,.,TRBV28,TRBJ1-5,TGTGCCAGCAGTCTAGGACAGGGGAGCAATCAGCCCCAGCATTTT,CASSLGQGSNQPQHF